These 6 T cell receptor beta chains were sequenced from one sample in a study of blood T cell repertoires in COVID-19. This table comes from immunoSEQ multiplex PCR, and its TCRdb copy is limited to in-frame clones, with some not included. The sample has about 250,000 clones, around four fifths seen once; the top ten hold around 6.8%. Sequencing used peripheral blood. These receptors were taken from a woman aged 60-75 years with active or convalescent COVID-19.

V and J are TRBV19 and TRBJ2-2; TRBD1 agrees at 7 bases. CDR1 LNHDA and CDR2 SQIVND come from the germline V gene (reference sequence). V dropped 7 bases and J dropped 6; count of bases not matched to a gene: 2. CDR3 length equals 12 residues. This CDR3 reads CASNDRAGELFF. In DNA form, the CDR3 reads TGTGCCAGTAACGACAGGGCCGGGGAGCTGTTTTTT.

The chain employs TRBV7-8 and TRBJ2-5, with 8 bases fitting TRBD1. Per germline, CDR1 SGHVS and CDR2 FQNEAQ. Trimming removed 7 bases from V and 7 bases from J; junction bases left unmatched: 8. The CDR3 extends over 13 amino acids. CDR3 loop: CASNQGARGTQYF. CDR3 DNA sequence: TGTGCCAGCAACCAGGGGGCCCGGGGGACCCAGTACTTC.

The rearrangement uses TRBV27 and TRBJ1-4; 10 bases agree with TRBD1. The germline V gene encodes CDR1 MNHEY and CDR2 SMNVEV (reference sequence). The junction had 2 bases not matched to a gene; V was cut back by 6 bases and J by 1 base. This CDR3 spans 15 amino acids. CDR3 residues: CASSGTGVTNEKLFF. CDR3 nucleotide sequence: TGTGCCAGCAGCGGGACAGGGGTAACTAATGAAAAACTGTTTTTT.

This clone came up once. The chain employs TRBV2 and TRBJ1-1; 7 bases align to TRBD1. The CDR3 has 15 residues. Trimming at V came to 4 bases and at J to 1 base, leaving 6 bases not matched to a gene. Per the germline V gene, CDR1 is SNHLY and CDR2 is FYNNEI. CDR3 residues: CASSVRQGRNTEAFF. CDR3 bases: TGTGCCAGCAGTGTGAGACAGGGACGGAACACTGAAGCTTTCTTT. Based on the CDR3 plus reference TRBV2 and TRBJ1-1, the full variable domain is EPEVTQTPSHQVTQMGQEVILRCVPISNHLYFYWYRQILGQKVEFLVSFYNNEISEKSEIFDDQFSVERPDGSNFTLKIRSTKLEDSAMYFCASSVRQGRNTEAFFGQGTRLTVV.

The V and J genes are TRBV7-8 and TRBJ2-2; tentative D call: TRBD2 (6 bases). This CDR3 spans 15 amino acids. Deletions cut 3 bases from V and 4 bases from J, with 12 bases between. Germline CDR1 and CDR2: SGHVS and FQNEAQ. The CDR3 is CASSFVAGSTGELFF. The CDR3 DNA is TGTGCCAGCAGCTTTGTTGCGGGAAGCACCGGGGAGCTGTTTTTT.

The genes are TRBV7-3 and TRBJ2-1; 7 bases align to TRBD1. The ends lost 4 bases at V and 2 bases at J; junction bases unmatched: 5. Per the germline V gene, CDR1 is SGHTA and CDR2 is FQGTGA. The CDR3 covers 15 residues. The CDR3 sequence: CASSSGGGTYNEQFF. DNA for the CDR3: TGTGCCAGCAGCTCAGGGGGTGGGACCTACAATGAGCAGTTCTTC.